This TCR beta chain was retrieved from a study of shared clonotypes between healthy human individuals. CD45RO-negative, CCR7-selected cells formed the naive CD8 fraction, which excluded terminally differentiated effector memory CD45RA+ cells. In regard to this clone: Its specificity is unknown.

Study-wide points: Despite large depth, sorted-subset datasets appeared incompletely sequenced. Clonotype sharing across a handful of donors was observed for around 5% of naive CD4 clonotypes.

Repertoires were generated with immunoSEQ multiplex PCR, while TCRdb's copy carries only in-frame clones and drops some. Altogether 1.5 million to 2.5 million clones are present, about 95% being singletons, with the ten largest covering less than 1.5%. Trimming stripped 3 bases from V and 7 bases from J, with 7 bases between. The CDR3 sequence is 11 residues long. Germline lookup yields CDR1 SGHNT and CDR2 YYREEE (reference sequence). This TCR came from a young man in good health. The sample was naive CD8+ T cells sorted from blood. The V and J genes are TRBV5-4 and TRBJ1-2, with D hard to call. CDR3 region: CASSSGGGYTF. The CDR3 bases are TGTGCCAGCAGCTCGGGCGGTGGCTACACCTTC.